The 22 T cell receptor beta chains presented below share a single source sample, sequenced in a study of blood T cell repertoires in COVID-19. Generated by immunoSEQ multiplex PCR, the TCRdb table keeps only in-frame clones and is missing some. The sample gives about 63,000 clones, roughly 88% of which show up once; about 5% is in the top ten. Source material: peripheral blood. The source of these receptors is a human donor in a cohort sampled during active COVID-19.

The chain links TRBV7-9 to TRBJ2-1; 7 bases line up with TRBD1. The CDR3 has 16 residues. V was pared by 2 bases and J by 0 bases, with 4 bases of the junction left unmatched. Germline lookup yields CDR1 SEHNR and CDR2 FQNEAQ (reference sequence). CDR3 bases: TGTGCCAGCAGCTTAACAACAGGGGACTCCTACAATGAGCAGTTCTTC. Protein product: CASSLTTGDSYNEQFF.

This sequence joins TRBV11-3 and TRBJ2-2, with 8 positions matching TRBD2. The junction had 2 bases not matched to a gene; V was cut back by 3 bases and J by 2 bases. Per the germline V gene, CDR1 is SGHNT and CDR2 is YENEEA. CDR3 length: 15 amino acids. The CDR3: CASSFSGINTGELFF. The CDR3 DNA reads TGTGCCAGCAGCTTTAGCGGGATTAACACCGGGGAGCTGTTTTTT.

The chain combines TRBV15 with TRBJ2-5; D may be TRBD1 (5 bases). Germline V lookup: CDR1 LNHNV, CDR2 YYDKDF (reference sequence). The CDR3 length is 13 residues. Trimming took 0 bases from V and 5 from J, leaving 7 bases between them. CDR3 amino acids: CATSRDRDETQYF. CDR3 coding DNA: TGTGCCACCAGCAGAGACAGGGATGAGACCCAGTACTTC.

This chain connects TRBV6-5 to TRBJ1-6; 7 nucleotides align to TRBD1. The CDR3 extends over 15 amino acids. V dropped 5 bases and J dropped 7; count of bases not matched to a gene: 8. The germline gives CDR1 MNHEY, CDR2 SVGAGI. CDR3 sequence reads: CASSRQGGGNSPLHF. Written as DNA, the CDR3 is TGTGCCAGCAGTCGACAGGGAGGCGGCAATTCACCCCTCCACTTT.

The chain combines TRBV5-4 with TRBJ2-4; 8 nucleotides match TRBD2. Germline V gene data show CDR1 as SGHNT and CDR2 as YYREEE (reference sequence). The V and J ends lost 1 base and 1 base, in that order; junction bases with no gene match: 4. The CDR3 is 16 residues long. CDR3 in DNA: TGTGCCAGCAGCTTGTTAAGCGGGAGCGCCAAAAACATTCAGTACTTC. This sequence encodes CASSLLSGSAKNIQYF.

The chain uses TRBV7-2 and TRBJ1-4; 8 nucleotides agree with TRBD1. The CDR3 has 15 amino acids. CDR1 and CDR2 (germline): SGHTA, FQGNSA. The J segment lost 5 bases and the V segment lost 3 bases, leaving 5 bases of the junction unmatched. The CDR3 bases are TGTGCCAGCAGCTTCTTTCAGGGGGCGAATGAAAAACTGTTTTTT. It yields the protein CASSFFQGANEKLFF.

CDR3 sequence (DNA): TGTGCCAGCATCGGTCCCGGGACAGGGGGTCTGGGTGAAGCTTTCTTT. Its translation: CASIGPGTGGLGEAFF. The V and J genes are TRBV27 and TRBJ1-1; 11 bases are shared with TRBD1. The CDR3 is made up of 16 amino acids. The V and J ends lost 7 bases and 7 bases, in that order; junction bases with no gene match: 14. CDR1 is MNHEY, CDR2 SMNVEV, per germline (reference sequence).

V is TRBV28 and J is TRBJ2-7; TRBD2 is a possible D gene (7 bases). V dropped 3 bases and J dropped 6 bases, with 15 bases sitting between them. Germline CDR1 and CDR2: MDHEN and SYDVKM. The CDR3 is 14 residues long. CDR3 in amino acids: CASSFGRGGPEQYF. The DNA for the CDR3 is TGTGCCAGCAGTTTCGGCAGGGGAGGGCCCGAGCAGTACTTC.

J is TRBJ2-5 and V is TRBV6-5, with TRBD1 matching over 11 bases. CDR3 length equals 15 residues. Trimming took 7 bases from V and 4 from J; bases not matched to a gene: 8. Germline CDR1 and CDR2: MNHEY and SVGAGI. CDR3 loop: CASIRTGGWGETQYF. The CDR3 region has the DNA TGTGCCAGCATCCGGACAGGGGGCTGGGGAGAGACCCAGTACTTC.

This chain uses TRBV19 with TRBJ1-2, with TRBD1 identical over 9 bases. The CDR3 is 15 amino acids. Germline lookup yields CDR1 LNHDA and CDR2 SQIVND (reference sequence). V lost 7 bases to trimming and J lost 4 bases; unmatched junction nucleotides: 10. CDR3 nucleotide sequence: TGTGCCAGTACCCAGGACAGGGGTAAATCCTATGGCTACACCTTC. Translation: CASTQDRGKSYGYTF. The whole variable domain, remainder taken from reference TRBV19 and TRBJ1-2, is DGGITQSPKYLFRKEGQNVTLSCEQNLNHDAMYWYRQDPGQGLRLIYYSQIVNDFQKGDIAEGYSVSREKKESFPLTVTSAQKNPTAFYLCASTQDRGKSYGYTFGSGTRLTVV.

This rearrangement joins TRBV11-2 to TRBJ2-7, with TRBD2 matching 7 bases. Germline CDR1 SGHAT, CDR2 FQNNGV. V gave up 5 bases and J gave up 7 bases; unmatched junction bases: 2. The CDR3 covers 11 residues. Written as DNA, the CDR3 is TGTGCCAGCAGCAAAGCGGGGGAGCAGTACTTC. Translated, it gives CASSKAGEQYF. The full variable domain, rest sourced from reference TRBV11-2 and TRBJ2-7, is EAGVAQSPRYKIIEKRQSVAFWCNPISGHATLYWYQQILGQGPKLLIQFQNNGVVDDSQLPKDRFSAERLKGVDSTLKIQPAKLEDSAVYLCASSKAGEQYFGPGTRLTVT.

The V and J genes are TRBV6-2 or TRBV6-3 and TRBJ1-5, with D unresolved. Trimming stripped 0 bases from V and 11 bases from J, with 8 bases between. The CDR3 has 12 amino acids. Per the germline V gene, CDR1 is MNHEY and CDR2 is SVGEGT. The CDR3 DNA sequence: TGTGCCAGCAGTTACTCGGGCCCTACCCAGCATTTT. Translation: CASSYSGPTQHF.

The J gene is TRBJ1-4, the V gene TRBV15; the D gene is possibly TRBD1 (5 bases). Germline values: CDR1 LNHNV, CDR2 YYDKDF (reference sequence). The CDR3 spans 15 residues. V lost 0 bases and J lost 4, with 9 bases in between. The CDR3 DNA follows: TGTGCCACCAGCAGAGATGACAGTTTTAATGAAAAACTGTTTTTT. Translation gives CATSRDDSFNEKLFF.

The V gene is TRBV7-9, the J gene TRBJ1-1; 7 bases match TRBD1. The V gene end was trimmed by 6 bases and the J gene end by 7 bases; junction bases not matched to a gene: 5. The CDR3 runs to 12 residues. Germline V gives CDR1 SEHNR, CDR2 FQNEAQ (reference sequence). The CDR3 DNA reads TGTGCCAGCAGTATGGGACAGATTGAAGCTTTCTTT. This sequence encodes CASSMGQIEAFF. The variable domain in full, with the rest retrieved from reference TRBV7-9 and TRBJ1-1, is DTGVSQNPRHKITKRGQNVTFRCDPISEHNRLYWYRQTLGQGPEFLTYFQNEAQLEKSRLLSDRFSAERPKGSFSTLEIQRTEQGDSAMYLCASSMGQIEAFFGQGTRLTVV.

Here the CDR3 DNA reads TGTGCCAGCAGTGGCACGGGGTATCAGCCCCAGCATTTT. Its translation is CASSGTGYQPQHF. V usage is TRBV2 and J usage is TRBJ1-5; D gene uncertain. Germline values: CDR1 SNHLY, CDR2 FYNNEI. The CDR3 runs 13 residues. Trimming left V 4 bases short and J 5 bases short, with 9 bases between.

V is TRBV14 and J is TRBJ1-1; maybe TRBD1 (5 bases). The CDR3 is made up of 13 amino acids. CDR1 is SGHDN, CDR2 FVKESK, per germline. Trimming stripped 0 bases from V and 5 bases from J, with 7 bases between. The CDR3 here is CASSQETATEAFF. For the CDR3, the DNA is TGTGCCAGCAGCCAAGAGACAGCGACTGAAGCTTTCTTT.

The V call is TRBV3-1 (or the pseudogene TRBV3-2), the J call TRBJ1-2, with D possibly being TRBD1 (6 bases). CDR1 and CDR2 (germline): LGHDT, YNNKEL (reference sequence). The CDR3 has 14 residues. V lost 3 bases, J lost 4 bases, and 12 bases lay in between. CDR3 nucleotide sequence: TGTGCCAGCAGCCAGGGGGCGACAACCTATGGCTACACCTTC. Protein: CASSQGATTYGYTF.

The V and J genes are TRBV7-2 and TRBJ2-5; D remains ambiguous. With 5 bases removed from V and 5 bases from J, the gap between germline ends came to 12 bases. Looked up from germline, CDR1 is SGHTA and CDR2 is FQGNSA. This CDR3 has 13 residues. This chain's CDR3 is CASSPRYAETQYF. CDR3 coding DNA: TGTGCCAGCAGCCCCCGGTATGCGGAGACCCAGTACTTC.

The rearrangement uses TRBV12-3 or TRBV12-4 and TRBJ1-1; possibly TRBD1 for D (6 bases). The V gene lost 3 bases and the J gene lost 7 bases, with 9 bases spanning the gap. The CDR3 runs 12 residues. The CDR3 is CASSFGQFEAFF. In DNA form, the CDR3 reads TGTGCCAGCAGTTTCGGACAGTTTGAAGCTTTCTTT.

The CDR3 coding sequence is TGTGCCAGTAGCCAGGGACTAGCCTGGGCAGATACGCAGTATTTT. Translating it yields CASSQGLAWADTQYF. The rearrangement links TRBV19 to TRBJ2-3; 9 nucleotides agree with TRBD2. CDR3 length: 15 amino acids. V lost 6 bases and J lost 4; bases outside the gene matches: 8. Germline V CDR1 and CDR2: LNHDA, SQIVND (reference sequence).

This clone was observed a single time. This rearrangement joins TRBV3-1 (or the pseudogene TRBV3-2) to TRBJ2-3; the D gene is possibly TRBD1 (5 bases). Trimming stripped 0 bases from V and 0 bases from J, with 10 bases between. This CDR3 comprises 16 residues. Germline loops: CDR1 LGHDT, CDR2 YNNKEL (reference sequence). The CDR3 spells CASSQDKGLSTDTQYF. DNA for the CDR3: TGTGCCAGCAGCCAAGATAAGGGGTTAAGCACAGATACGCAGTATTTT.

This rearrangement joins TRBV3-1 (or the pseudogene TRBV3-2) to TRBJ2-1; TRBD2 matches 14 bases. Germline values: CDR1 LGHDT, CDR2 YNNKEL (reference sequence). The J segment lost 6 bases and the V segment lost 4 bases, leaving 8 bases of the junction unmatched. CDR3 length: 17 residues. CDR3 sequence reads: CASSLGTSGRSGNEQFF. For the CDR3, the DNA is TGTGCCAGCAGCCTAGGGACTAGCGGGAGAAGCGGCAATGAGCAGTTCTTC.